This T cell receptor (beta chain) was retrieved from a study of control samples from healthy donors and cancer patients. Germline CDR1 is SGHAT and CDR2 is FQDESV (reference sequence). V lost 6 bases, J lost 7 bases, and 21 bases lay in between. This CDR3 has 15 residues. Clones were sequenced by immunoSEQ multiplex PCR, and TCRdb holds only the in-frame ones, with some missing. Of 150,000 or so clones in the sample, approximately 93% were seen once. The receptor was isolated from a man aged 18 to 29 in good health. Sequenced input: blood. The genes are TRBV11-1 and TRBJ1-1; TRBD1 is a possible D gene (6 bases). CDR3 sequence reads: CASRQRTGRQYEAFF. CDR3 bases: TGTGCCAGCAGACAACGTACAGGGAGACAATATGAAGCTTTCTTT. Filled out from reference TRBV11-1 and TRBJ1-1, the complete variable domain reads EAEVAQSPRYKITEKSQAVAFWCDPISGHATLYWYRQILGQGPELLVQFQDESVVDDSQLPKDRFSAERLKGVDSTLKIQPAELGDSAMYLCASRQRTGRQYEAFFGQGTRLTVV.